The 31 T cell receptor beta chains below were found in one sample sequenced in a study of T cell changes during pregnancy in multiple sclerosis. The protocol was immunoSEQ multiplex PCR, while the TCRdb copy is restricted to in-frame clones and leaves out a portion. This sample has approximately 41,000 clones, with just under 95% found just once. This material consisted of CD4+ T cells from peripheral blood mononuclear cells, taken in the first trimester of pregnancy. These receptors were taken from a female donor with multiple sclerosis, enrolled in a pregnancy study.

CDR3 sequence: CASSLNPVNTGELFF. CDR3 DNA: TGCGCCAGCAGCTTGAATCCGGTGAACACCGGGGAGCTGTTTTTT. The chain is built from TRBV5-1 and TRBJ2-2; D unresolved. V shed 1 base and J shed 1 base, with 8 bases lying between them. The CDR3 is 15 residues long. Looked up from germline, CDR1 is SGHRS and CDR2 is YFSETQ.

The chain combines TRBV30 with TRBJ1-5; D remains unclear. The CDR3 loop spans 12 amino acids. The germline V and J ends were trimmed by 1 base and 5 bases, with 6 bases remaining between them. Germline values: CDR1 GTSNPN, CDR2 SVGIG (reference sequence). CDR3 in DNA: TGTGCCTGGAGTGACGCAGATCAGCCCCAGCATTTT. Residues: CAWSDADQPQHF.

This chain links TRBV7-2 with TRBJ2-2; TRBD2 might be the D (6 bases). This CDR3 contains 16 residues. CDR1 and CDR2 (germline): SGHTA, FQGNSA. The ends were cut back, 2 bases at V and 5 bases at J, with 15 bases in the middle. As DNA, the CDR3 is TGTGCCAGCAGCTTAAGCTTAGCGGAGGGAACCGGGGAGCTGTTTTTT. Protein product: CASSLSLAEGTGELFF.

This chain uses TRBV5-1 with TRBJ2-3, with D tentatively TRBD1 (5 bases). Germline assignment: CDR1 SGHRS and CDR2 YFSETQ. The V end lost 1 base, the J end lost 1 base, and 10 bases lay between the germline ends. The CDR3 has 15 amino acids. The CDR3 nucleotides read TGCGCCAGCAGCTTGAGGGGTGTTCGCACAGATACGCAGTATTTT. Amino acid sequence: CASSLRGVRTDTQYF.

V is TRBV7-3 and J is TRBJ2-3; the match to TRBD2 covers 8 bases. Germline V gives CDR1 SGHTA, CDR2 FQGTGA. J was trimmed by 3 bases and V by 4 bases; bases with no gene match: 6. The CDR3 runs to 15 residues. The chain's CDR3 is CASSSSSGPTDTQYF. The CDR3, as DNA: TGTGCCAGCAGCTCCTCTAGCGGGCCGACAGATACGCAGTATTTT.

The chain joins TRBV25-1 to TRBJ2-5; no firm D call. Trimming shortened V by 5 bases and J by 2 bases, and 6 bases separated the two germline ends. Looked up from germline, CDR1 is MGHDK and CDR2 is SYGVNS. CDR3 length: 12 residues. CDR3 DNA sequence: TGTGCCAGCAGTCCCGGTCAAGAGACCCAGTACTTC. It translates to CASSPGQETQYF. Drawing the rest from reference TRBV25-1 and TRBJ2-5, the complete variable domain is EADIYQTPRYLVIGTGKKITLECSQTMGHDKMYWYQQDPGMELHLIHYSYGVNSTEKGDLSSESTVSRIRTEHFPLTLESARPSHTSQYLCASSPGQETQYFGPGTRLLVL.

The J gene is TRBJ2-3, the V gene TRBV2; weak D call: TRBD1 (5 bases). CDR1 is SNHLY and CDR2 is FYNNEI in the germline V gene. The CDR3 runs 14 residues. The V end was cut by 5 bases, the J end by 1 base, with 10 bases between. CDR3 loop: CASSFRVGTDTQYF. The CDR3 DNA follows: TGTGCCAGCAGTTTCAGGGTGGGCACAGATACGCAGTATTTT.

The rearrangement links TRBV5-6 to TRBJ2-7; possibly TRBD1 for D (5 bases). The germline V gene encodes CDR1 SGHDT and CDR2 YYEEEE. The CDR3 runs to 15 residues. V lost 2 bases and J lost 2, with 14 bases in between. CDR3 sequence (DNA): TGTGCCAGCAGCTTAGACAGCCCCCTCGCCTACGAGCAGTACTTC. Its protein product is CASSLDSPLAYEQYF.

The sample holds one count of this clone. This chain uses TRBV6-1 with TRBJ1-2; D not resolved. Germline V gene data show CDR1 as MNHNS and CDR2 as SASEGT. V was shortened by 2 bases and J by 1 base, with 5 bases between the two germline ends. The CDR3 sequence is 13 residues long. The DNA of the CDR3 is TGTGCCAGCAGTGAAAACGGTAACTATGGCTACACCTTC. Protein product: CASSENGNYGYTF.

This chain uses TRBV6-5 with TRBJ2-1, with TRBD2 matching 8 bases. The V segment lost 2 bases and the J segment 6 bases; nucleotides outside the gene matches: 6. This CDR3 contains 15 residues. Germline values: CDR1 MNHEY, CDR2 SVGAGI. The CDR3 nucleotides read TGTGCCAGCAGTTACATCGGGACTAGAGGCAATGAGCAGTTCTTC. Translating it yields CASSYIGTRGNEQFF.

The CDR3 sequence: CASSPPGATDTQYF. The CDR3 nucleotides are TGTGCCAGCTCACCACCAGGGGCAACAGATACGCAGTATTTT. The chain has TRBV18 and TRBJ2-3, with D possibly being TRBD1 (5 bases). Looked up from germline, CDR1 is KGHSH and CDR2 is LQKENI. With 0 bases removed from V and 3 bases from J, the gap between germline ends came to 7 bases. This CDR3 has 14 residues.

CDR3 DNA sequence: TGTGCCAGTAGCACGCAGACAATAGCGTTTAGCACAGATACGCAGTATTTT. Amino acids: CASSTQTIAFSTDTQYF. The rearrangement joins TRBV19 to TRBJ2-3; TRBD2 is a possible D gene (5 bases). Trimming took off 6 bases at V and 0 bases at J, with 19 bases between the two ends. Germline V gives CDR1 LNHDA, CDR2 SQIVND (reference sequence). The length of the CDR3 is 17 residues.

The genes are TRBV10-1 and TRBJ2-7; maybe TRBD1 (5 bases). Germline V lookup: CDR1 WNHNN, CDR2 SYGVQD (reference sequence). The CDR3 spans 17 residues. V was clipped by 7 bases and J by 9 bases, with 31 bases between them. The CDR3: CASTCNFKGCSDIAQYF. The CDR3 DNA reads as TGCGCCAGCACGTGTAACTTTAAGGGGTGTTCGGACATAGCGCAGTACTTC.

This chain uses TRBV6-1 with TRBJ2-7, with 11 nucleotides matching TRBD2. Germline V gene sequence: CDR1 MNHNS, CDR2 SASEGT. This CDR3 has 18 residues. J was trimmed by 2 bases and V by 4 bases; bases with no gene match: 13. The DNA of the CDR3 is TGTGCCAGCAGTGCCCCGAGGACTAGCGGGCGCCCAACCTACGAGCAGTACTTC. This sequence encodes CASSAPRTSGRPTYEQYF.

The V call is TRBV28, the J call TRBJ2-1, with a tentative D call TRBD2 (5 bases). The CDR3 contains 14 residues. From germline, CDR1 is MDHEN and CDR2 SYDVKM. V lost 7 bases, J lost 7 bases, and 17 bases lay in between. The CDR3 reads CASTAPGTSNEQFF. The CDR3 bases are TGTGCCAGCACGGCACCGGGAACCTCAAATGAGCAGTTCTTC.

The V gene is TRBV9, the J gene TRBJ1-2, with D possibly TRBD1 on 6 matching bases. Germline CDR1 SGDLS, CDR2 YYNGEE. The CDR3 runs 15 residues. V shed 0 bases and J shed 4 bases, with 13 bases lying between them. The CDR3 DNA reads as TGTGCCAGCAGCGTAGCCCCGGGGGGCACCTATGGCTACACCTTC. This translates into CASSVAPGGTYGYTF.

CDR3 amino acids: CASSFLRGTYEQYF. Written as DNA, the CDR3 is TGTGCCAGCAGTTTTTTAAGGGGAACCTACGAGCAGTACTTC. The rearrangement uses TRBV28 and TRBJ2-7; a possible D gene is TRBD1 (5 bases). Trimming shortened V by 3 bases and J by 2 bases, and 11 bases separated the two germline ends. The CDR3 is made up of 14 amino acids. Germline CDR1 MDHEN, CDR2 SYDVKM.

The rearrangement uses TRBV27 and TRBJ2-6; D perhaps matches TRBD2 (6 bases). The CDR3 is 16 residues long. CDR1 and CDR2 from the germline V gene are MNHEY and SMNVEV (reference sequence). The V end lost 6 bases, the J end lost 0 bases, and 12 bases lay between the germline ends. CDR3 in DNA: TGTGCCAGCAGCAGCACGGGGGTCTCTGGGGCCAACGTCCTGACTTTC. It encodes CASSSTGVSGANVLTF.

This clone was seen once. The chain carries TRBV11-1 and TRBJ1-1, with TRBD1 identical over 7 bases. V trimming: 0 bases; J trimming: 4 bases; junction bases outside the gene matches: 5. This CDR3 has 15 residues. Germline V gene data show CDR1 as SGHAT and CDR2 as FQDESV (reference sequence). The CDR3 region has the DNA TGTGCCAGCAGCTTAGCGCCTACAGGGGTCACTGAAGCTTTCTTT. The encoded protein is CASSLAPTGVTEAFF.

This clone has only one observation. CDR3 sequence reads: CASSISTLPYEQYF. CDR3 DNA: TGTGCCAGTAGTATTTCTACTTTACCCTACGAGCAGTACTTC. The chain uses TRBV19 and TRBJ2-7, with D uncertain. The CDR3 loop spans 14 amino acids. Germline V gene lookup returns CDR1 LNHDA and CDR2 SQIVND (reference sequence). V lost 3 bases to trimming and J lost 2 bases, with 11 bases between them.

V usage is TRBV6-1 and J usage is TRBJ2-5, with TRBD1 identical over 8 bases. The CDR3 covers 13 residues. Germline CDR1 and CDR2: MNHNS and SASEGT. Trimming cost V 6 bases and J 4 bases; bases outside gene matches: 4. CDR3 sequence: CASSSGGLETQYF. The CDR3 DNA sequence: TGTGCCAGCAGCTCAGGGGGCTTAGAGACCCAGTACTTC.

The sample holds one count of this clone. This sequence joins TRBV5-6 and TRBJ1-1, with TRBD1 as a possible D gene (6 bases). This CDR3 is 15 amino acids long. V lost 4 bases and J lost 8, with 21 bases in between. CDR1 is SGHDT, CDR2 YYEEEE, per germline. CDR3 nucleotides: TGTGCCAGCAGCCCGGCACTTTCCAGGGGACCCGAAGCTTTCTTT. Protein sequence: CASSPALSRGPEAFF.

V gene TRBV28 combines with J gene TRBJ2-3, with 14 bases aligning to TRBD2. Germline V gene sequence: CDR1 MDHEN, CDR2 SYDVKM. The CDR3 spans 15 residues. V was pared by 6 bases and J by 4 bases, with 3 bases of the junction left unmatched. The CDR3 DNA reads TGTGCCAGCAGGAGACTAGCGGGAGGGCCAGATACGCAGTATTTT. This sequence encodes CASRRLAGGPDTQYF. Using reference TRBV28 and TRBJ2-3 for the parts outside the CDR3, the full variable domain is DVKVTQSSRYLVKRTGEKVFLECVQDMDHENMFWYRQDPGLGLRLIYFSYDVKMKEKGDIPEGYSVSREKKERFSLILESASTNQTSMYLCASRRLAGGPDTQYFGPGTRLTVL.

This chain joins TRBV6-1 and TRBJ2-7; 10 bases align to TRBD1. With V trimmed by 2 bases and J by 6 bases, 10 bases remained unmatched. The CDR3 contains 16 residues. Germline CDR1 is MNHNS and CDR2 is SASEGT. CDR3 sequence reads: CASSESDRGRLFEQYF. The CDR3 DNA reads TGTGCCAGCAGTGAAAGCGACAGGGGGCGTCTGTTCGAGCAGTACTTC.

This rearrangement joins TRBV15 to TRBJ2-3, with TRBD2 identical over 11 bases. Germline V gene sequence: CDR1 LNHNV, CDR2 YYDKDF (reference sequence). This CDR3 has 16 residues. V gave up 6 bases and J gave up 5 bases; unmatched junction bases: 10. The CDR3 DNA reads TGTGCCACCAGTCTCATAGCGGGAGGGCCGGGAGATACGCAGTATTTT. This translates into CATSLIAGGPGDTQYF.

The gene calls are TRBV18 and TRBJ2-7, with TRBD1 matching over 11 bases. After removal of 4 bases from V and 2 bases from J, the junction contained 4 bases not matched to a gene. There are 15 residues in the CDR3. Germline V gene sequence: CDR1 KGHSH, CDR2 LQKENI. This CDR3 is CASSLGQGAPYEQYF. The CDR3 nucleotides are TGTGCCAGCTCACTCGGACAGGGGGCGCCCTACGAGCAGTACTTC.

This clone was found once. As DNA, the CDR3 is TGTGCCAGCAGCCAACCGGACAGGGTCCAAGAGACCCAGTACTTC. This sequence encodes CASSQPDRVQETQYF. V gene TRBV4-2 combines with J gene TRBJ2-5, with 8 nucleotides matching TRBD1. V gave up 2 bases and J gave up 1 base; unmatched junction bases: 3. The germline gives CDR1 LGHNA, CDR2 YNFKEQ. The CDR3 runs to 15 residues.

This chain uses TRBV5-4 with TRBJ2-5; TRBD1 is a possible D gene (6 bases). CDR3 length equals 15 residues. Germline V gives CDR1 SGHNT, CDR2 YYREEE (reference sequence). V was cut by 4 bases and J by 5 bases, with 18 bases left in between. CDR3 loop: CASSPAGAGAETQYF. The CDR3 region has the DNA TGTGCCAGCAGCCCGGCGGGTGCAGGGGCGGAGACCCAGTACTTC.

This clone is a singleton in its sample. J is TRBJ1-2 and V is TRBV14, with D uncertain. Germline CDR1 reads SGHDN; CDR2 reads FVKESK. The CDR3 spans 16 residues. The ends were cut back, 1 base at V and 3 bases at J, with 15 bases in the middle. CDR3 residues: CASSQVSGGEYYGYTF. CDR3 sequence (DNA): TGTGCCAGCAGCCAAGTTAGCGGCGGAGAGTACTATGGCTACACCTTC.

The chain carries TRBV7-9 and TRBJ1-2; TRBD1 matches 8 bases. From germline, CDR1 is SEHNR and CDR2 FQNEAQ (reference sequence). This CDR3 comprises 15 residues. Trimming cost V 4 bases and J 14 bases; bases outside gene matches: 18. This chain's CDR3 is CASSSSDRGHTTYTF. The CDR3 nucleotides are TGTGCCAGCAGCTCCTCCGACAGGGGTCATACCACGTATACCTTC.

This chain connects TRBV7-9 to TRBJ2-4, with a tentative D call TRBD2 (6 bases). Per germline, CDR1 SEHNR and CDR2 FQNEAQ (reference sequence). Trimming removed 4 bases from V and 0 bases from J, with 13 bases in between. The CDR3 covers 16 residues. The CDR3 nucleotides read TGTGCCAGCAGCTGGGGGGACCCTCTAGCCAAAAACATTCAGTACTTC. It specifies CASSWGDPLAKNIQYF.